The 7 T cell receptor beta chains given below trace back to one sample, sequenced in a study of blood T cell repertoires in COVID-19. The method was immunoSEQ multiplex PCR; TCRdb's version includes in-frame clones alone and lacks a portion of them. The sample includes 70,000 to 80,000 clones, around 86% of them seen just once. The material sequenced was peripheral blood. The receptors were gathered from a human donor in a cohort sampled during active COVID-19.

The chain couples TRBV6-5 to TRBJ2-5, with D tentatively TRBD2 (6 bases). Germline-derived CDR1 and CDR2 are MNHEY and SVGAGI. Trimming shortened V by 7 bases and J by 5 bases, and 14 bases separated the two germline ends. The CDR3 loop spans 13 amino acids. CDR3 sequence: CASNDESGETQYF. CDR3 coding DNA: TGTGCCAGCAACGATGAGAGCGGGGAGACCCAGTACTTC.

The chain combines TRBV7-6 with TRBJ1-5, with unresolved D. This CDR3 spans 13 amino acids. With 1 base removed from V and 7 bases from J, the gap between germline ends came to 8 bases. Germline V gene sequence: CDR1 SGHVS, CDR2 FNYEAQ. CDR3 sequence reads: CASSLDSGQPQHF. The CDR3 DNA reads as TGTGCCAGCAGCTTAGACTCCGGGCAGCCCCAGCATTTT.

CDR3 DNA: TGTGCCAGCAGCCCCGGACAGGGGATTTTAGATACGCAGTATTTT. It encodes CASSPGQGILDTQYF. V is TRBV7-9 and J is TRBJ2-3; 9 bases agree with TRBD1. Trimming at V came to 5 bases and at J to 5 bases, leaving 8 bases not matched to a gene. This CDR3 has 15 amino acids. CDR1 and CDR2 (germline): SEHNR, FQNEAQ (reference sequence).

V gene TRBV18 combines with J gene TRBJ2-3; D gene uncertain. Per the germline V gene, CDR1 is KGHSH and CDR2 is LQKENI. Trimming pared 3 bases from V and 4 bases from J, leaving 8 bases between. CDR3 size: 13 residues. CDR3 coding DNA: TGTGCCAGCTCACCGTCAGGTTCAGATACGCAGTATTTT. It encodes CASSPSGSDTQYF.

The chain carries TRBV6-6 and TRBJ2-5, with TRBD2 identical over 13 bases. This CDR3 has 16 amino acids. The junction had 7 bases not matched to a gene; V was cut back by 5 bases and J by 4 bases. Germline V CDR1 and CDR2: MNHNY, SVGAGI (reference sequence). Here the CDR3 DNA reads TGTGCCAGCAGTGCTCGACTAGCGGGGGGATCAGAGACCCAGTACTTC. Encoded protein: CASSARLAGGSETQYF.

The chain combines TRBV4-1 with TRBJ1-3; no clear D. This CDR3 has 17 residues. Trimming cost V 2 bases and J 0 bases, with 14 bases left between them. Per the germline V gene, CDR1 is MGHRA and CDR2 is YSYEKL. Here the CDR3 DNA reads TGCGCCAGCAGCCAACAACCGGAGGCACTCTCTGGAAACACCATATATTTT. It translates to CASSQQPEALSGNTIYF.

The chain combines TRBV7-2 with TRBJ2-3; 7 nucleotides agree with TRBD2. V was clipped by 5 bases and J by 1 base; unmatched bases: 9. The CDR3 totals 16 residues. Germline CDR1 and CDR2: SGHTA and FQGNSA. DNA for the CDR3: TGTGCCAGCAGCCCGTCAGCGGGGTCGGGCACAGATACGCAGTATTTT. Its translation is CASSPSAGSGTDTQYF.